Below are 20 T cell receptor beta chains sequenced from a single sample in a study of T cell responses to AZD1222 COVID-19 vaccine. TCRdb's table, derived via immunoSEQ multiplex PCR, lists solely in-frame clones and lacks some. The data show about 170,000 clones, 93% seen once. Specimen: peripheral blood, collected on day 0 of AZD1222 vaccination. The receptors derive from an adult in good health.

This chain links TRBV19 with TRBJ1-4, with no clear D. Germline CDR1 is LNHDA and CDR2 is SQIVND (reference sequence). Trimming took off 6 bases at V and 0 bases at J, with 11 bases between the two ends. This CDR3 comprises 15 residues. The CDR3 is CASSHLGSTNEKLFF. CDR3 nucleotide sequence: TGTGCCAGTAGCCATCTCGGGTCAACTAATGAAAAACTGTTTTTT.

The CDR3: CASSPGLLGRMIEAFF. CDR3 DNA: TGTGCCAGCTCACCAGGACTCTTAGGACGGATGATTGAAGCTTTCTTT. This chain uses TRBV18 with TRBJ1-1; no clear D. The CDR3 runs to 16 residues. The V end was cut by 2 bases, the J end by 7 bases, with 20 bases between. Germline V CDR1 and CDR2: KGHSH, LQKENI.

This chain connects TRBV6-5 to TRBJ1-2, with 8 bases fitting TRBD1. From germline, CDR1 is MNHEY and CDR2 SVGAGI. Trimming at V came to 6 bases and at J to 0 bases, leaving 0 bases not matched to a gene. The CDR3 sequence is 13 residues long. The DNA of the CDR3 is TGTGCCAGCAGGGACAGGGCTAACTATGGCTACACCTTC. Translating gives CASRDRANYGYTF.

V and J are TRBV6-5 and TRBJ2-7, with unresolved D. V was shortened by 0 bases and J by 4 bases, with 16 bases between the two germline ends. The CDR3 is 16 residues long. Germline V gene lookup returns CDR1 MNHEY and CDR2 SVGAGI. DNA of the CDR3: TGTGCCAGCAGTTACTCGTCACCGATAAGACCTTACGAGCAGTACTTC. This gives the protein CASSYSSPIRPYEQYF.

This chain links TRBV7-8 with TRBJ2-1; perhaps TRBD1 as D (5 bases). The ends were cut back, 5 bases at V and 14 bases at J, with 16 bases in the middle. The CDR3 has 12 amino acids. Germline CDR1 and CDR2: SGHVS and FQNEAQ. DNA for the CDR3: TGTGCCAGCAGCCCTTGGGGCAGGGAAGAGTTCTTC. Its protein is CASSPWGREEFF. Combining the CDR3 with reference TRBV7-8 and TRBJ2-1 gives the whole variable domain GAGVSQSPRYKVAKRGQDVALRCDPISGHVSLFWYQQALGQGPEFLTYFQNEAQLDKSGLPSDRFFAERPEGSVSTLKIQRTQQEDSAVYLCASSPWGREEFFGPGTRLTVL.

The rearrangement uses TRBV3-1 (or the pseudogene TRBV3-2) and TRBJ2-2; no reliable D call. The CDR3 runs to 15 residues. V was trimmed by 0 bases and J by 11 bases, leaving 16 bases between them. Germline V gene sequence: CDR1 LGHDT, CDR2 YNNKEL (reference sequence). The CDR3 spells CASSQDRFAVEELFF. The DNA of the CDR3 is TGTGCCAGCAGCCAAGATCGTTTTGCGGTGGAAGAGCTGTTTTTT.

The gene calls are TRBV28 and TRBJ2-7; D possibly corresponds to TRBD2 (5 bases). In germline, CDR1 is MDHEN, CDR2 SYDVKM. The CDR3 length is 16 residues. V lost 3 bases, J lost 1 base, and 16 bases lay in between. The CDR3 DNA follows: TGTGCCAGCAGTTTTCTACCCTCAACGGGGTCCTACGAGCAGTACTTC. This encodes CASSFLPSTGSYEQYF.

A single count supports this clone. The gene calls are TRBV29-1 and TRBJ1-2, with 12 bases fitting TRBD1. This CDR3 region has 14 residues. CDR1 and CDR2 (germline): SQVTM, ANQGSEA. With 0 bases clipped from V and 7 bases from J, the junction kept 3 bases outside the gene matches. For the CDR3, the DNA is TGCAGCGTTGAAGAGGGGGACAGGGGGCTTGGCTACACCTTC. It specifies CSVEEGDRGLGYTF.

The chain uses TRBV30 and TRBJ1-2; D gene uncertain. The V gene's germline CDR1 is GTSNPN and CDR2 SVGIG (reference sequence). The ends were cut back, 1 base at V and 6 bases at J, with 15 bases in the middle. This CDR3 spans 14 amino acids. CDR3 protein: CAWSGYGPGNGYTF. CDR3 in DNA: TGTGCCTGGAGTGGATATGGACCCGGTAATGGCTACACCTTC.

Concerning this clone itself: A read error is possible here, since a much larger clone lies one base away. J is TRBJ1-1 and V is TRBV12-3 or TRBV12-4, with D hard to call. The CDR3 extends over 13 amino acids. V was shortened by 0 bases and J by 1 base, with 3 bases between the two germline ends. This chain's CDR3 is CASSLAGNTEAFF. The CDR3 DNA follows: TGTGCCAGCAGTTTAGCCGGGAACACTGAAGCTTTCTTT.

V gene TRBV30 combines with J gene TRBJ1-2, with a weak D call TRBD1 (5 bases). The CDR3 length is 14 residues. V lost 4 bases, J lost 0 bases, and 12 bases lay in between. CDR1 is GTSNPN and CDR2 is SVGIG in the germline V gene (reference sequence). The CDR3 here is CAWNQGVANYGYTF. Here the CDR3 DNA reads TGTGCCTGGAACCAGGGTGTAGCTAACTATGGCTACACCTTC.

The rearrangement links TRBV7-9 to TRBJ1-1; 10 bases align to TRBD1. J gave up 5 bases and V 1 base, and 4 bases lay outside the gene matches. The CDR3 is 15 amino acids. From germline, CDR1 is SEHNR and CDR2 FQNEAQ (reference sequence). This CDR3 is CASSLGDRGYTEAFF. As DNA, the CDR3 is TGTGCCAGCAGCTTAGGGGACAGGGGTTATACTGAAGCTTTCTTT.

This CDR3 reads CASSWVYEQYF. CDR3 nucleotide sequence: TGTGCCAGCAGCTGGGTCTACGAGCAGTACTTC. The rearrangement links TRBV2 to TRBJ2-7; D is uncertain. The V gene's germline CDR1 is SNHLY and CDR2 FYNNEI. CDR3 length: 11 residues. Trimming cost V 6 bases and J 3 bases, with 6 bases left between them.

The V and J genes are TRBV6-4 and TRBJ2-1, with 9 bases identical to TRBD2. The CDR3 length is 14 residues. Germline CDR1 reads MRHNA; CDR2 reads SNTAGT. J lost 7 bases, V lost 4 bases, and 5 bases had no gene match. CDR3 in amino acids: CASSVAGVSNEQFF. The CDR3 DNA is TGTGCCAGCAGTGTAGCGGGGGTATCAAATGAGCAGTTCTTC.

The chain joins TRBV19 to TRBJ1-5; no reliable D call. CDR3 length: 14 amino acids. Trimming took 3 bases from V and 5 from J, leaving 11 bases between them. Germline V gene lookup returns CDR1 LNHDA and CDR2 SQIVND (reference sequence). CDR3 in DNA: TGTGCCAGTAGTATCCCCCTTGTTTATCAGCCCCAGCATTTT. It encodes CASSIPLVYQPQHF.

This chain uses TRBV4-1 with TRBJ2-3; D ambiguous. The V gene lost 1 base and the J gene lost 7 bases, with 18 bases spanning the gap. This CDR3 spans 16 amino acids. CDR1 and CDR2 (germline): MGHRA, YSYEKL. The CDR3 nucleotides read TGCGCCAGCAGCCAAGTTAGTGGTCGGATGGATCATACGCAGTATTTT. Amino acid sequence: CASSQVSGRMDHTQYF.

V usage is TRBV6-5 and J usage is TRBJ2-5; D possibly corresponds to TRBD1 (5 bases). Germline CDR1 MNHEY, CDR2 SVGAGI. Between the trimmed V and J ends, which lost 7 bases and 2 bases, there was a span of 14 bases. This CDR3 comprises 14 residues. As DNA, the CDR3 is TGTGCCAGCACCCAGGGCCCCAAACAAGAGACCCAGTACTTC. Translation: CASTQGPKQETQYF.

The V call is TRBV6-4, the J call TRBJ1-5, with no clear D. The V gene's germline CDR1 is MRHNA and CDR2 SNTAGT. There are 14 residues in the CDR3. V lost 5 bases, J lost 2 bases, and 10 bases lay in between. The CDR3 here is CASSLDGGNQPQHF. DNA of the CDR3: TGTGCCAGCAGTTTGGACGGTGGCAATCAGCCCCAGCATTTT.

The chain recombines TRBV4-1 with TRBJ2-1; D gene ambiguous. Germline V CDR1 and CDR2: MGHRA, YSYEKL. The germline V and J ends were trimmed by 0 bases and 7 bases, with 13 bases remaining between them. This CDR3 contains 15 residues. CDR3 amino acids: CASSQDRTPLNEQFF. CDR3 nucleotides: TGCGCCAGCAGCCAAGATCGAACACCTTTAAATGAGCAGTTCTTC.

CDR3 protein: CASSPTGGAVYGYTF. In DNA, the CDR3 is TGTGCCAGCAGTCCTACAGGGGGGGCGGTCTATGGCTACACCTTC. The chain is built from TRBV27 and TRBJ1-2; 8 positions agree with TRBD1. This CDR3 is built from 15 residues. The ends lost 5 bases at V and 4 bases at J; junction bases unmatched: 9. The germline CDR1 and CDR2 sequences are MNHEY and SMNVEV (reference sequence).